This T cell receptor (beta chain) was identified in a study of shared clonotypes between healthy human individuals (dated by TCRdb to the early 2020s). With regard to the full study: A few men and two women, aged 18 to 49 years, made up the cohort. Per donor, three plates each were used for CD4 naive and CD4 memory, two for CD8 naive, and one for CD8 memory. To estimate repertoire size and how much clonotype sharing occurs between individuals, the study deeply sequenced the blood TCR repertoires of several healthy adults. To increase sequencing depth and limit assay-specific biases, TCR repertoire library preparation and sequencing were carried out by different laboratories using diverse techniques. Leukapheresis yielded between about 0.94 and 10 billion PBMCs per donor.

TCR CDR3 regions were amplified from genomic DNA by multiplex PCR using the deep immunoSEQ assay. Extracted genomic DNA from each cell subset was distributed evenly across all wells of several immunoSEQ 96-well plates, and each plate was treated as a replicate. For sorted subsets, around 200 ng genomic DNA, equal to 25,000 to 35,000 T cell genomes, was loaded into each replicate PCR. Purified libraries were measured with a Qubit 3.0 fluorometer, size-checked on a Bioanalyzer 2100, and measured again with the KAPA Library Quantification kit. Every immunoSEQ 96-well plate was sequenced on a separate single-read 150-cycle Illumina NextSeq 550 flow cell. As for how the authors treated the data: Because only junctional sequences without quality scores were contained in the immunoSEQ output, filtering matching that applied to full-length reads could not be performed. Sequences were annotated with PyIR, a Python wrapper for IgBLAST v1.9, and V/J genes and CDR3 were assigned using IMGT germline references. Any read was removed if the V/J assignment was weak (E-value above 1e-6), the CDR3 was missing, or the read contained stop codons, out-of-frame junctions, or ambiguous translated residues. A V3J clonotype was defined by an identical inferred V gene, J gene, and CDR3 amino acid sequence. The percentage overlap between two repertoires was calculated by dividing the number of shared unique clonotypes by the size of the smaller repertoire. Three approaches were used to assess repertoire richness: RTK rarefaction, the Chao1 estimator, and Recon v2.1 estimates of unobserved clonotypes. OLGA was used to compute generation probabilities for all TCRbeta clonotypes that the gDNA method yielded from four donors. Here the immuneACCESS table is served through TCRdb, limited to in-frame sequences with V and J called. Missing clones are a known gap in these copies; in checked studies unresolved V genes cover under half, and the rest lacks a known reason. The V and J calls and clone size come from that table; D and trimming were worked out from the DNA. The sample table records 2 million to 3 million clones; over 85% of these occur just once. The top ten hold around 0.37% of the sample.

Of note for this clone: The antigen it recognizes is unknown. No clone much larger than this one lies a single base away; base qualities are absent.

Study-wide findings and limitations: Incomplete sequencing was indicated by rarefaction of sorted-subset datasets, despite the large sequencing depth. Compared with non-shared clonotypes, clonotypes shared by all four sorted-subset donors had higher generation probabilities. Only blood was sampled, and tissue TCR repertoires likely differ from those in blood. Roughly 5.2% of naive CD4, around 3.5% of naive CD8, approximately 2% of memory CD4, and 0.35% to 0.4% of memory CD8 clonotypes were shared across a few donors. The genetic and exposure-history diversity represented was limited by the small number of donors. Estimated clonotype richness was generally larger for naive than for memory subsets. Pairwise subsampling led to the expectation that sequencing depth would affect the degree of clonotype sharing among donors.

The donors were healthy, HIV-negative adults who had no recently reported acute infections or vaccinations. Every donor was a Caucasian adult living in Nashville, Tennessee, USA. Magnetic negative selection was used to enrich CD4+ T cells, after which naive cells were positively selected on CD45RA and the negative fraction became the memory subset. After blood collection by leukapheresis, PBMCs were isolated using Ficoll-Histopaque density gradient centrifugation and then cryopreserved in the vapor phase of liquid nitrogen. Analytical flow cytometry was used to check the purity and quantity of each magnetically sorted T cell population. Genomic DNA was isolated from each sorted fraction and quantified by UV absorbance on a Nanodrop 2000c. The receptor was isolated from a man in his late teens or twenties in good health. Some clones in this sample may be carry-over from other donors' samples. The sequencing input was naive CD4+ T cells from PBMCs. The cell subset or site label, as the study defines it: CD45RA+ positively selected.

Here is the DNA: TGTGCCAGTAGCCGCGAACTAGCGGTACTGGCCGATACGCAGTATTTT. Its protein reads: CASSRELAVLADTQYF. The chain links TRBV19 with TRBJ2-3, with 8 bases in between that match TRBD2. Inclusive of the bounding cysteine and phenylalanine, the CDR3 is 16 residues long. This entry keeps only the CDR3 DNA: 48 bases, framed from base 1. After removal of 6 bases from V and 6 bases from J, the junction retains 14 bases not matched to a gene. CDR1 and CDR2 (LNHDA, SQIVND) derive from the germline V gene (reference sequence).